This T cell receptor beta chain was observed in a study of tumor-infiltrating lymphocytes in primary liver carcinoma. RNA was extracted from whole blood without cell sorting, alongside germline DNA. Surgery was preceded by the collection of roughly 3.7 milliliters of peripheral blood. TCR beta cDNA was prepared out of 500 ng total RNA by means of a constant-region primer. TCR beta libraries came from three nested multiplex PCR rounds using slightly modified ARM-PCR. The first two PCR rounds, roughly 10 cycles each, used TRBV1-TRBV30 forward primers and a C-beta reverse primer. TCRdb fed the multiplex PCR reads into MiXCR, producing one record per CDR3 protein. The sample records about 320,000 distinct CDR3 sequences, nearly 60% being singletons. This clonotype was seen only a few times. Looked up from germline, CDR1 is MDHEN and CDR2 is SYDVKM. The CDR3 length is 13 residues. With 1 base removed from V and 2 bases from J, the gap between germline ends came to 5 bases.

This clonotype was obtained from a woman younger than 45 with primary liver carcinoma and hepatitis B virus infection. Sequenced material: peripheral blood. The chain uses TRBV28 and TRBJ2-5; D uncertain. CDR3 nucleotides: TGTGCCAGCAGTTTATACAAACAAGAGACCCAGTACTTC. It translates to CASSLYKQETQYF.